Presented here are 3 T cell receptor beta chains from one specimen sequenced in a study of CD8+ T cells in alopecia areata. Treatment here: oral pan-JAK inhibitor, 5-10 mg twice daily. TCR sequencing used cDNA made by reverse transcription of extracted RNA. Repertoires were generated with immunoSEQ multiplex PCR, while TCRdb's copy carries only in-frame clones and drops some. Among 200,000 to 250,000 clones listed, about 58% were seen once. The material was CD4+ T cells sorted from blood, obtained at week 4, from a patient treated with tofacitinib. All receptors come from a human donor with alopecia areata.

The gene calls are TRBV5-1 and TRBJ1-1; D might be TRBD1 (5 bases). The CDR3 length is 13 residues. The germline gives CDR1 SGHRS, CDR2 YFSETQ. The germline V and J ends were trimmed by 3 bases and 2 bases, with 8 bases remaining between them. This CDR3 reads CASSYGGNTEAFF. In nucleotides, the CDR3 is TGCGCCAGCAGCTACGGGGGAAACACTGAAGCTTTCTTT.

The sample holds a few counts of this clone. This chain joins TRBV5-1 and TRBJ1-2, with 8 bases fitting TRBD1. Germline CDR1 is SGHRS and CDR2 is YFSETQ. There are 14 residues in the CDR3. J lost 10 bases, V lost 4 bases, and 12 bases had no gene match. The CDR3 sequence: CASSPQNRGNSYTF. CDR3 nucleotides: TGCGCCAGCAGCCCGCAGAACAGGGGGAATTCCTACACCTTC.

This clone has only a few counts. This rearrangement joins TRBV29-1 to TRBJ2-1, with D hard to call. The CDR3 is 15 amino acids. Trimming left V 6 bases short and J 6 bases short, with 21 bases between. Germline loops: CDR1 SQVTM, CDR2 ANQGSEA. The CDR3 region has the DNA TGCAGCGTCGCGCGCAACACCGCCGCCTCCAATGAGCAGTTCTTC. It yields the protein CSVARNTAASNEQFF.